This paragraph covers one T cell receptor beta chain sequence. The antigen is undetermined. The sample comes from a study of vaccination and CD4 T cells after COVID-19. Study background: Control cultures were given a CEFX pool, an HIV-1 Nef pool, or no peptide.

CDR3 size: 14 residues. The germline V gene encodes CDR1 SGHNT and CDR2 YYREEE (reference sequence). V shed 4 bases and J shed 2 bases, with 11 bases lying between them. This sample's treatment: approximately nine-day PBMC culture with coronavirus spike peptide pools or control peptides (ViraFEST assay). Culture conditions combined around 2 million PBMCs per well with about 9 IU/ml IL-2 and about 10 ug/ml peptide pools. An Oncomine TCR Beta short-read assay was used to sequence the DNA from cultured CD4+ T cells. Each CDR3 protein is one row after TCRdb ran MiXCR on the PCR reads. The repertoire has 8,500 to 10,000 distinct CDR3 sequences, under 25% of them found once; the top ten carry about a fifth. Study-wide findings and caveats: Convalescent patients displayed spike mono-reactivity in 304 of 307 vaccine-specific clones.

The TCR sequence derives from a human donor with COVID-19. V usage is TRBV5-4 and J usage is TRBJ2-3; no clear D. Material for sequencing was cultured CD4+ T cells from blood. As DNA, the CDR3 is TGTGCCAGCAGCCCTGGACCCTACACAGATACGCAGTATTTT. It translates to CASSPGPYTDTQYF.